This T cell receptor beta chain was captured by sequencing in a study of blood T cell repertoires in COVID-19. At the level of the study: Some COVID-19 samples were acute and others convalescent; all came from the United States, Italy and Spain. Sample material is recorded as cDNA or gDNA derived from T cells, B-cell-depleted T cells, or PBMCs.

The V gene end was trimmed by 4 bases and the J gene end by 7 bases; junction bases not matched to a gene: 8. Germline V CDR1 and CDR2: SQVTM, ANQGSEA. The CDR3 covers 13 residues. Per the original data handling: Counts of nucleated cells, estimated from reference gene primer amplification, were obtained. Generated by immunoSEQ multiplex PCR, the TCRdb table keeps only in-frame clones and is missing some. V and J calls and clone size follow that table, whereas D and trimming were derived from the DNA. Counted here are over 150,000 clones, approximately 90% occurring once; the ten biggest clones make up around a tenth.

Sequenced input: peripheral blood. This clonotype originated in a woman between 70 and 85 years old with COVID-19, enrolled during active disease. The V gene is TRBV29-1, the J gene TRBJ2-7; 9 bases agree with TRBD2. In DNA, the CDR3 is TGCAGCGTTGTGCTAGCGGGGACTCAGGAGCAGTACTTC. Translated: CSVVLAGTQEQYF.